A selection of T cell receptor beta chains follows, all from one sample in a study of identical twins. TCRdb reprocessed the 5' RACE reads with MiXCR, giving one entry per CDR3 protein. The repertoire holds around 370,000 distinct CDR3 sequences, with about 10% as singletons. The sequenced material came from naive T cells sorted from blood. The receptors were gathered from a woman aged 45-59 years in good health. CDR3s include the opening cysteine and the closing phenylalanine or tryptophan. Fields, in order: D gene, clone size, V gene, CDR3 length, J gene, CDR3 DNA, CDR3 protein. The D gene is left open where the match is weak. A row's size may be missing; if present it is once, few, many or a size class.

>TRBD1|.|TRBV3-1|16|TRBJ2-7
TGTGCCAGCAGCCAGCCAACGGGACAGGGGAAGTACGAGCAGTACTTC
CASSQPTGQGKYEQYF
>TRBD2|few|TRBV12-3/TRBV12-4|18|TRBJ2-3
TGTGCCAGCAGTTTAGCGAGACTCAGACTAGCGGAAGAAGATACGCAGTATTTT
CASSLARLRLAEEDTQYF
>TRBD1|few|TRBV7-2|17|TRBJ1-1
TGTGCCAGCAGCTTCGACGGGACAGGGGGGGTGAACACTGAAGCTTTCTTT
CASSFDGTGGVNTEAFF
>.|.|TRBV12-3/TRBV12-4|12|TRBJ1-3
TGTGCCAGCAGTCAACAGGGTATCACCATATATTTT
CASSQQGITIYF
>.|few|TRBV4-1|13|TRBJ2-1
TGCGCCAGCAGCCAAGGACGGGATATAGGGCAGTTCTTC
CASSQGRDIGQFF
>TRBD2|many|TRBV5-1|15|TRBJ2-5
TGCGCCAGCAGCAGGCTAGCGGGAGGACAAGAGACCCAGTACTTC
CASSRLAGGQETQYF
>.|few|TRBV14|13|TRBJ1-1
TGTGCCAGCAAATCGACAGGGAACACTGAAGCTTTCTTT
CASKSTGNTEAFF
>TRBD2|few|TRBV3-1|15|TRBJ2-7
TGTGCCAGCAGCCAAGATCGGCGGGAGTGGCACGAGCAGTACTTC
CASSQDRREWHEQYF
>TRBD1|.|TRBV12-3/TRBV12-4|15|TRBJ1-1
TGTGCCAGCAGTTTTGGGCAGGGGGTAGGCACTGAAGCTTTCTTT
CASSFGQGVGTEAFF
>TRBD2|.|TRBV6-2/TRBV6-3|17|TRBJ2-2
TGTGCCAGCAGTTACCGTAGACTAGCGGGAGTGCCCGGGGAGCTGTTTTTT
CASSYRRLAGVPGELFF
>TRBD2|few|TRBV29-1|15|TRBJ2-2
TGCAGCGTCCGAACACTAGCGGGACGGACCGGGGAGCTGTTTTTT
CSVRTLAGRTGELFF
>.|few|TRBV15|12|TRBJ1-2
TGTGCCACCAGCAGAGATAGATATGGCTACACCTTC
CATSRDRYGYTF
>.|.|TRBV10-3|12|TRBJ2-1
TGTGCCATCAGCCCCGTAAACAATGAGCAGTTCTTC
CAISPVNNEQFF
>.|.|TRBV6-5|15|TRBJ2-3
TGTGCCAGCAGCCGGGGGGCGGCTAGCACAGATACGCAGTATTTT
CASSRGAASTDTQYF
>.|.|TRBV6-5|15|TRBJ1-5
TGTGCCAGCAGTTACTCAGGGGGGGATAATCAGCCCCAGCATTTT
CASSYSGGDNQPQHF
>TRBD2|.|TRBV10-2|15|TRBJ2-5
TGCGCCAGCGGGTGGGTAGCGGGAGGCCAAGAGACCCAGTACTTC
CASGWVAGGQETQYF
>.|.|TRBV27|19|TRBJ2-6
TGTGCCAGCAGTTCTTTAAAACTTGGACAATTCTCTGGGGCCAACGTCCTGACTTTC
CASSSLKLGQFSGANVLTF
>.|few|TRBV24-1|14|TRBJ2-6
TGTGCCACCCAGGGGCACTCTGGGGCCAACGTCCTGACTTTC
CATQGHSGANVLTF
>TRBD1|.|TRBV10-1|15|TRBJ2-3
TGCGCCAGCAGTGACCCAGGGGGCGGGTCAGATACGCAGTATTTT
CASSDPGGGSDTQYF
>.|many|TRBV15|13|TRBJ2-1
TGTGCCACCAGCAGAGAGGGGGCTAATGAGCAGTTCTTC
CATSREGANEQFF
>TRBD1|.|TRBV5-5|14|TRBJ1-1
TGTGCCAGCACCGGGACAGGGGGTTTCACTGACGCTTTCTTT
CASTGTGGFTDAFF
>TRBD2|many|TRBV11-3|16|TRBJ2-1
TGTGCCAGCAGCTTCTCGACTAGCGGGAGGAGGAATGAGCAGTTCTTC
CASSFSTSGRRNEQFF